The entry below describes one T cell receptor (beta chain). The entry originates in a study of blood T cell repertoires in COVID-19. Whole-study context: Spain, Italy and the United States supplied samples that represented acute and convalescent COVID-19. Sources were T cells, B-cell-depleted T cells, or PBMCs; the material itself was cDNA or gDNA.

Per the authors' pipeline: Amplifying reference gene primers gave estimates of nucleated cell counts. Profiling relied on immunoSEQ multiplex PCR, and the TCRdb table lists in-frame clones only, not all of them. V, J and clone size are taken as reported in that table, and D and trimming were inferred from the DNA itself. Here the sample spans under 150,000 clones, roughly 84% being singletons. Germline values: CDR1 ENHRY, CDR2 SYGVKD. The CDR3 is 16 residues long. V lost 6 bases, J lost 0 bases, and 11 bases stayed unmatched. Sequences were obtained from peripheral blood. The chain combines TRBV10-3 with TRBJ2-7; 7 nucleotides match TRBD1. This sequence was found in a woman aged 40 to 49 with acute or convalescent COVID-19. The CDR3 bases are TGTGCCATCAGACCGACAGACAGGGCCCTCTCCTACGAGCAGTACTTC. Encoded protein: CAIRPTDRALSYEQYF.